The clone carrying this T cell receptor (beta chain) was seen more than once but under ten times. PCR was performed a second time for about 7 to 11 cycles using a sample-barcoded 5' primer and a J-beta primer mix. TCRdb recomputed calls from the 5' RACE reads with MiXCR, one row per CDR3 protein. The data contain 790,000 or so distinct CDR3 sequences, about 61% of them singletons. The V end was cut by 0 bases, the J end by 7 bases, with 11 bases between. The germline V gene has CDR1 KGHDR and CDR2 SFDVKD. This CDR3 spans 14 amino acids. The data originate from a study of blood T cells in healthy people across ages.

The chain couples TRBV24-1 to TRBJ2-5; no clear D. The sequenced material came from blood. This receptor was identified in a middle-aged man in good health. CDR3 in DNA: TGTGCCACCAGTGATTTGGCTATGGGGTCGACCCAGTACTTC. Amino acid sequence: CATSDLAMGSTQYF.